Following are 9 T cell receptor beta chains from one sample sequenced in a study of blood T cell repertoires in COVID-19. Sequencing was performed with immunoSEQ multiplex PCR; in TCRdb, only in-frame clones are kept and a portion is missing. The sample lists roughly 330,000 clones, roughly 90% seen once, with approximately 9.3% in the top ten. Sequenced sample: peripheral blood. These receptors were obtained from a man aged 25-45 years with COVID-19, enrolled during active disease.

The V gene is TRBV6-5, the J gene TRBJ1-5, with D perhaps matching TRBD1 (5 bases). V lost 6 bases and J lost 7, with 10 bases in between. This CDR3 comprises 12 residues. Germline loops: CDR1 MNHEY, CDR2 SVGAGI. CDR3 residues: CASSQDNQPQHF. As DNA, the CDR3 is TGTGCCAGCAGCCAGGACAACCAGCCCCAGCATTTT.

The chain uses TRBV7-9 and TRBJ2-1; D is unresolved. V lost 4 bases, J lost 8 bases, and 6 bases lay in between. The germline V gene encodes CDR1 SEHNR and CDR2 FQNEAQ (reference sequence). This CDR3 is built from 11 residues. The CDR3 nucleotides read TGTGCCAGCAGCTGGAGTGATGAGCAGTTCTTC. Residues: CASSWSDEQFF.

The chain couples TRBV24-1 to TRBJ2-5; possible D gene TRBD1, 6 bases. The V gene lost 3 bases and the J gene lost 3 bases, with 16 bases spanning the gap. The CDR3 extends over 16 amino acids. The germline V gene has CDR1 KGHDR and CDR2 SFDVKD. CDR3 in amino acids: CATSDEVGSGEETQYF. CDR3 DNA: TGTGCCACCAGTGATGAGGTTGGGTCAGGGGAAGAGACCCAGTACTTC.

This sequence joins TRBV9 and TRBJ1-2, with D possibly matching TRBD1 (6 bases). Per germline, CDR1 SGDLS and CDR2 YYNGEE. This CDR3 spans 14 amino acids. V was pared by 3 bases and J by 2 bases, with 11 bases between. The CDR3 here is CASSADTGNYGYTF. In DNA, the CDR3 is TGTGCCAGCAGCGCGGACACAGGGAACTATGGCTACACCTTC.

The chain employs TRBV6-9 and TRBJ1-1; perhaps TRBD1 as D (5 bases). V was clipped by 2 bases and J by 8 bases, with 15 bases between them. Germline V gene lookup returns CDR1 MNHGY and CDR2 SVAAGI. CDR3 length: 14 amino acids. CDR3 in amino acids: CASSYDGGSLEAFF. CDR3 DNA sequence: TGTGCCAGCAGTTATGACGGGGGGTCGTTGGAAGCTTTCTTT.

This sequence joins TRBV7-3 and TRBJ2-7; 7 nucleotides align to TRBD2. J lost 2 bases, V lost 0 bases, and 4 bases had no gene match. Germline loops: CDR1 SGHTA, CDR2 FQGTGA. This CDR3 has 15 amino acids. The CDR3 loop is CASSLTSGNTYEQYF. As DNA, the CDR3 is TGTGCCAGCAGCTTAACAAGCGGGAACACCTACGAGCAGTACTTC.

V usage is TRBV6-6 and J usage is TRBJ1-1, with D hard to call. Germline V CDR1 and CDR2: MNHNY, SVGAGI (reference sequence). V lost 6 bases, J lost 4 bases, and 9 bases lay in between. This CDR3 has 12 amino acids. The CDR3 bases are TGTGCCAGCAGGGCGACACTCACTGAAGCTTTCTTT. Amino acid sequence: CASRATLTEAFF.

This chain joins TRBV5-4 and TRBJ1-1; TRBD1 aligns across 7 bases. This CDR3 has 16 amino acids. The V gene end was trimmed by 4 bases and the J gene end by 1 base; junction bases not matched to a gene: 10. Germline V gives CDR1 SGHNT, CDR2 YYREEE (reference sequence). The CDR3 loop reads CASSQGGGAGNTEAFF. CDR3 bases: TGTGCCAGCAGCCAAGGAGGGGGCGCCGGGAACACTGAAGCTTTCTTT.

This clone was observed once. The chain uses TRBV3-1 (or the pseudogene TRBV3-2) and TRBJ1-1; D may be TRBD1 (5 bases). The germline gives CDR1 LGHDT, CDR2 YNNKEL (reference sequence). Trimming cost V 0 bases and J 0 bases, with 11 bases left between them. The CDR3 spans 16 residues. The DNA of the CDR3 is TGTGCCAGCAGCCAAGATTGGGGGGGTATGAACACTGAAGCTTTCTTT. Amino acid sequence: CASSQDWGGMNTEAFF.